The 26 T cell receptor beta chains given below trace back to one sample, sequenced in a study of OX40 agonist ivuxolimab in advanced cancers. TCRdb keeps only in-frame clones here, not all; method: immunoSEQ multiplex PCR. The data hold some 140,000 clones, with just over 90% observed a single time. The sequences come from CD4+ or CD8+ T cells sorted from blood, collected in a trial of the OX40 agonist ivuxolimab. These receptors all come from an adult with an advanced solid tumor such as melanoma, head and neck, liver or kidney cancer.

The gene calls are TRBV15 and TRBJ1-5; D remains ambiguous. CDR3 size: 18 residues. V lost 1 base and J lost 3, with 19 bases in between. The germline CDR1 and CDR2 sequences are LNHNV and YYDKDF (reference sequence). The CDR3 loop reads CATSRGTVAHTYNQPQHF. CDR3 coding DNA: TGTGCCACCAGCAGAGGAACTGTAGCCCACACGTACAATCAGCCCCAGCATTTT. The entire variable domain, with the rest obtained from reference TRBV15 and TRBJ1-5, is as follows: DAMVIQNPRYQVTQFGKPVTLSCSQTLNHNVMYWYQQKSSQAPKLLFHYYDKDFNNEADTPDNFQSRRPNTSFCFLDIRSPGLGDTAMYLCATSRGTVAHTYNQPQHFGDGTRLSIL.

This chain joins TRBV5-1 and TRBJ1-4, with 7 bases matching TRBD1. CDR1 is SGHRS and CDR2 is YFSETQ in the germline V gene. The CDR3 is 14 amino acids. V was clipped by 4 bases and J by 8 bases; unmatched bases: 8. This CDR3 reads CASSLGQAGEKLFF. CDR3 coding DNA: TGCGCCAGCAGCCTCGGACAGGCAGGGGAAAAACTGTTTTTT. Looking up the rest from reference TRBV5-1 and TRBJ1-4 gives the full variable domain: KAGVTQTPRYLIKTRGQQVTLSCSPISGHRSVSWYQQTPGQGLQFLFEYFSETQRNKGNFPGRFSGRQFSNSRSEMNVSTLELGDSALYLCASSLGQAGEKLFFGSGTQLSVL.

This clone has only one observation. J is TRBJ2-2 and V is TRBV5-1; D remains ambiguous. This CDR3 is built from 14 residues. Germline V gene lookup returns CDR1 SGHRS and CDR2 YFSETQ. Trimming cost V 0 bases and J 4 bases, with 7 bases left between them. The CDR3: CASSLGSGTGELFF. CDR3 DNA sequence: TGCGCCAGCAGCTTGGGGTCGGGCACCGGGGAGCTGTTTTTT.

This chain connects TRBV13 to TRBJ2-7, with D possibly TRBD1 on 6 matching bases. Germline CDR1 PRHDT, CDR2 FYEKMQ (reference sequence). V lost 5 bases and J lost 0, with 17 bases in between. The CDR3 is 16 residues long. The CDR3 DNA follows: TGTGCCAGCAGCCAGACACAGGGCGAATACTCCTACGAGCAGTACTTC. Encoded protein: CASSQTQGEYSYEQYF.

The chain combines TRBV11-2 with TRBJ2-7; 9 positions agree with TRBD2. This CDR3 spans 14 amino acids. The V gene end was trimmed by 4 bases and the J gene end by 3 bases; junction bases not matched to a gene: 4. Germline values: CDR1 SGHAT, CDR2 FQNNGV. CDR3 sequence (DNA): TGTGCCAGCAGCTCCAGGACTAGCGACTACGAGCAGTACTTC. The encoded protein is CASSSRTSDYEQYF. The variable domain in full, with the rest retrieved from reference TRBV11-2 and TRBJ2-7, is EAGVAQSPRYKIIEKRQSVAFWCNPISGHATLYWYQQILGQGPKLLIQFQNNGVVDDSQLPKDRFSAERLKGVDSTLKIQPAKLEDSAVYLCASSSRTSDYEQYFGPGTRLTVT.

CDR3 nucleotide sequence: TGTGCCTGGAAGCCCCAACGGACAGGACAAGAGACCCAGTACTTC. Encoded protein: CAWKPQRTGQETQYF. The chain joins TRBV30 to TRBJ2-5; TRBD1 matches at 7 bases. The CDR3 runs 15 residues. The V gene's germline CDR1 is GTSNPN and CDR2 SVGIG (reference sequence). The V and J ends lost 4 bases and 2 bases, in that order; junction bases with no gene match: 10.

V usage is TRBV15 and J usage is TRBJ2-7; D might be TRBD1 or TRBD2, each matching 6 bases. The CDR3 covers 11 residues. Trimming pared 5 bases from V and 7 bases from J, leaving 9 bases between. Germline CDR1 and CDR2: LNHNV and YYDKDF (reference sequence). In DNA form, the CDR3 reads TGTGCCACCAGCGAGGGGGGAGAGCAGTACTTC. This encodes CATSEGGEQYF.

This chain connects TRBV5-4 to TRBJ1-1; D unresolved. Between the trimmed V and J ends, which lost 0 bases and 2 bases, there was a span of 8 bases. Germline CDR1 is SGHNT and CDR2 is YYREEE (reference sequence). The CDR3 has 14 residues. The CDR3 spells CASSLETGNTEAFF. Written as DNA, the CDR3 is TGTGCCAGCAGCTTGGAGACCGGAAACACTGAAGCTTTCTTT.

V usage is TRBV5-5 and J usage is TRBJ2-7; 9 positions match TRBD2. This CDR3 spans 15 amino acids. Losses at the gene ends were 1 base for V and 3 bases for J; bases not matched to a gene: 5. In germline, CDR1 is SGHKS, CDR2 YYEKEE (reference sequence). CDR3 bases: TGTGCCAGCAGCTTGAATAGCGGGAGTATCTACGAGCAGTACTTC. Protein sequence: CASSLNSGSIYEQYF.

The gene calls are TRBV13 and TRBJ2-3, with 7 bases lining up with TRBD2. The CDR3 runs 15 residues. In germline, CDR1 is PRHDT, CDR2 FYEKMQ (reference sequence). V trimming: 6 bases; J trimming: 6 bases; junction bases outside the gene matches: 12. The CDR3 coding sequence is TGTGCCAGCAGGGGGGAGGGTTCCAGGGAGGATACGCAGTATTTT. Translation gives CASRGEGSREDTQYF.

The chain employs TRBV28 and TRBJ2-2; possibly TRBD2 for D (6 bases). The CDR3 covers 16 residues. V lost 3 bases and J 2 bases, leaving 13 bases between the germline ends. The germline V gene encodes CDR1 MDHEN and CDR2 SYDVKM. CDR3: CASSFFPGSNTGELFF. The CDR3, as DNA: TGTGCCAGCAGTTTCTTCCCCGGGAGCAACACCGGGGAGCTGTTTTTT. The full variable domain, in which reference TRBV28 and TRBJ2-2 provide the parts outside the CDR3, is DVKVTQSSRYLVKRTGEKVFLECVQDMDHENMFWYRQDPGLGLRLIYFSYDVKMKEKGDIPEGYSVSREKKERFSLILESASTNQTSMYLCASSFFPGSNTGELFFGEGSRLTVL.

The V call is TRBV19, the J call TRBJ2-1; 12 bases are a match to TRBD1. The junction had 10 bases not matched to a gene; V was cut back by 4 bases and J by 9 bases. The germline CDR1 and CDR2 sequences are LNHDA and SQIVND (reference sequence). CDR3 length equals 16 residues. The chain's CDR3 is CASSNHPGQGAGEQFF. The DNA of the CDR3 is TGTGCCAGTAGTAACCACCCGGGACAGGGGGCGGGTGAGCAGTTCTTC.

The chain joins TRBV6-4 to TRBJ2-7; the D gene is possibly TRBD2 (6 bases). The CDR3 runs 12 residues. The V end was cut by 7 bases, the J end by 3 bases, with 10 bases between. Germline loops: CDR1 MRHNA, CDR2 SNTAGT. The CDR3 nucleotides read TGTGCCAGCATGGGGGGAGACTACGAGCAGTACTTC. This sequence encodes CASMGGDYEQYF.

This clone has just one count. This chain joins TRBV6-6 and TRBJ2-7; the D gene is possibly TRBD2 (6 bases). V lost 1 base to trimming and J lost 0 bases, with 7 bases between them. This CDR3 spans 14 amino acids. CDR1 is MNHNY, CDR2 SVGAGI, per germline (reference sequence). CDR3 sequence reads: CASSYLADSYEQYF. CDR3 sequence (DNA): TGTGCCAGCAGTTACTTAGCGGACTCCTACGAGCAGTACTTC.

The CDR3 here is CASSVGETAYNEQFF. DNA for the CDR3: TGTGCCAGCAGCGTAGGAGAAACAGCCTACAATGAGCAGTTCTTC. The genes are TRBV9 and TRBJ2-1; D unclear. In germline, CDR1 is SGDLS, CDR2 YYNGEE. The CDR3 covers 15 residues. V dropped 0 bases and J dropped 2 bases, with 9 bases sitting between them.

The chain uses TRBV5-4 and TRBJ1-2, with a possible D match to TRBD1 (6 bases). CDR3 length: 15 residues. Looked up from germline, CDR1 is SGHNT and CDR2 is YYREEE (reference sequence). V was clipped by 3 bases and J by 8 bases, with 20 bases between them. The CDR3 DNA sequence: TGTGCCAGCAGCTCAGTTGACAGGCTCATCCCCGGCTACACCTTC. This encodes CASSSVDRLIPGYTF.

The V and J genes are TRBV5-4 and TRBJ2-3; 11 bases align to TRBD2. The CDR3 is made up of 17 amino acids. Germline V gene sequence: CDR1 SGHNT, CDR2 YYREEE (reference sequence). The ends lost 0 bases at V and 0 bases at J; junction bases unmatched: 3. The CDR3 DNA follows: TGTGCCAGCAGCTTGGGGGGGACTAGCGGTAGCACAGATACGCAGTATTTT. Translation gives CASSLGGTSGSTDTQYF.

The rearrangement joins TRBV7-9 to TRBJ1-4, with D uncertain. Trimming removed 3 bases at V and 11 bases at J, with 13 bases between. This CDR3 has 13 amino acids. CDR1 is SEHNR, CDR2 FQNEAQ, per germline (reference sequence). The CDR3 sequence: CASSFFGSDKLFF. CDR3 nucleotides: TGTGCCAGCAGCTTTTTTGGTTCGGACAAACTGTTTTTT.

This clone was recorded only once. V usage is TRBV5-1 and J usage is TRBJ1-2; D is unclear. The germline CDR1 and CDR2 sequences are SGHRS and YFSETQ. Trimming shortened V by 1 base and J by 4 bases, and 20 bases separated the two germline ends. The CDR3 contains 17 residues. The CDR3 protein is CASSLLVPGVYSYGYTF. The DNA of the CDR3 is TGCGCCAGCAGCTTGTTAGTTCCGGGAGTTTATAGCTATGGCTACACCTTC. Full variable domain (rest looked up from reference TRBV5-1 and TRBJ1-2): KAGVTQTPRYLIKTRGQQVTLSCSPISGHRSVSWYQQTPGQGLQFLFEYFSETQRNKGNFPGRFSGRQFSNSRSEMNVSTLELGDSALYLCASSLLVPGVYSYGYTFGSGTRLTVV.

This chain connects TRBV5-4 to TRBJ2-3; 7 nucleotides match TRBD2. CDR1 is SGHNT, CDR2 YYREEE, per germline (reference sequence). Trimming at V came to 0 bases and at J to 0 bases, leaving 7 bases not matched to a gene. The length of the CDR3 is 17 residues. The CDR3 DNA follows: TGTGCCAGCAGCTTGGGACTAGCACCTCATAGCACAGATACGCAGTATTTT. This translates into CASSLGLAPHSTDTQYF.

The rearrangement uses TRBV5-1 and TRBJ2-5; D is undetermined. Germline lookup yields CDR1 SGHRS and CDR2 YFSETQ. V was trimmed by 0 bases and J by 1 base, leaving 4 bases between them. This CDR3 region has 13 residues. The CDR3 bases are TGCGCCAGCAGCTTGGCCAGCCAAGAGACCCAGTACTTC. It is translated as CASSLASQETQYF.

This chain connects TRBV18 to TRBJ1-2; 8 bases are a match to TRBD1. Looked up from germline, CDR1 is KGHSH and CDR2 is LQKENI. This CDR3 comprises 14 residues. V lost 4 bases to trimming and J lost 4 bases; unmatched junction nucleotides: 5. The CDR3 is CASSLGQGPYGYTF. CDR3 nucleotides: TGTGCCAGCTCACTCGGACAGGGCCCCTATGGCTACACCTTC.

This clone has a single count. This rearrangement joins TRBV7-2 to TRBJ2-2, with D perhaps TRBD2 (5 bases). The CDR3 covers 14 residues. V lost 8 bases, J lost 1 base, and 11 bases lay in between. Germline V CDR1 and CDR2: SGHTA, FQGNSA. CDR3: CASRGLLNTGELFF. DNA for the CDR3: TGTGCCAGCCGCGGACTCCTGAACACCGGGGAGCTGTTTTTT.

DNA for the CDR3: TGTGCCAGCAGCGCGGCTAGCGGGACCGGATTTGAGCAGTTCTTC. Its protein product is CASSAASGTGFEQFF. The chain is built from TRBV7-3 and TRBJ2-1, with 9 bases lining up with TRBD2. This CDR3 region has 15 residues. Germline V gene data show CDR1 as SGHTA and CDR2 as FQGTGA. Trimming cost V 5 bases and J 9 bases; bases outside gene matches: 11.

The chain has TRBV19 and TRBJ1-2; D is unresolved. From germline, CDR1 is LNHDA and CDR2 SQIVND (reference sequence). The CDR3 is made up of 16 amino acids. V lost 2 bases, J lost 7 bases, and 20 bases lay in between. The CDR3 region is CASSINGVGDSGGYTF. The CDR3 nucleotides read TGTGCCAGTAGTATAAATGGGGTCGGGGATTCTGGTGGCTACACCTTC.

The genes are TRBV7-9 and TRBJ1-1; D is perhaps TRBD1 (6 bases). The CDR3 consists of 15 residues. V was trimmed by 0 bases and J by 6 bases, leaving 14 bases between them. Germline CDR1 is SEHNR and CDR2 is FQNEAQ (reference sequence). CDR3 nucleotide sequence: TGTGCCAGCAGCTTAGCGCCTGGTGGGGGGCCTGAAGCTTTCTTT. As protein: CASSLAPGGGPEAFF.